This T cell receptor beta chain was sequenced during a study of cytomegalovirus exposure and HLA in healthy donors. Study-level background: Some 200 million T cells yielded 110 million or so unique TCR beta sequences in earlier analysis.

Germline V gives CDR1 MNHNS, CDR2 SASEGT. The junction had 5 bases not matched to a gene; V was cut back by 6 bases and J by 5 bases. The CDR3 sequence is 14 residues long. Regarding this clone: Its antigen is undetermined.

General study points: TCR beta sequences numbering roughly 18,000 were associated with HLA alleles at 0.05 false discovery rate in a later analysis.

With 60 Vbeta and 13 Jbeta primers, the PCR was carried out. This table comes from immunoSEQ multiplex PCR, and its TCRdb copy is limited to in-frame clones, with some not included. The sample carries 210,000 or so clones, around 80% recorded once. The V call is TRBV6-1, the J call TRBJ1-4, with 8 nucleotides matching TRBD1. Sequencing was done on a sample of PBMCs. This sequence originates from a girl aged 2 to 9 in good health and CMV-seronegative. The CDR3 region is CASSEDRVNEKLFF. The CDR3 bases are TGTGCCAGCAGCGAGGACAGGGTCAATGAAAAACTGTTTTTT.